Listed below are T cell receptor beta chains from one sample, sequenced in a study of T cell repertoires in cytomegalovirus infection. For these receptors, no antigen is known. TCRdb itself ran the reads through MiXCR, one entry per CDR3 protein. The table lists 700,000 to 850,000 distinct CDR3 sequences, approximately 32% of them singletons, with around 12% in the top ten. The input for sequencing was cultured CD8+ T cells from PBMCs, taken from culture after CMV antigen stimulation. The origin of the receptors is a human donor in good health (CMV status not recorded). Some clones in this sample may be carry-over from other donors' samples. The CDR3 runs from the conserved cysteine through the conserved F or W. Each record gives: V gene, D gene, clone size, J gene, CDR3 protein, CDR3 DNA. D genes are given only for firm matches. Size tells how often a clone was seen (once, few, many) or the class of an expanded clone, and some rows leave it out.

V gene: TRBV9; D gene: TRBD1; clone size: few; J gene: TRBJ2-1; CDR3 protein: CASSPRDRGWEQFF; CDR3 DNA: TGTGCCAGCAGCCCCCGGGACAGGGGTTGGGAGCAGTTCTTC
V gene: TRBV27; D gene: TRBD1; clone size: .; J gene: TRBJ2-2; CDR3 protein: CASTLTPGTGALNTGELFF; CDR3 DNA: TGTGCCAGCACTCTAACCCCCGGGACAGGGGCCCTGAACACCGGGGAGCTGTTTTTT
V gene: TRBV5-6; D gene: .; clone size: few; J gene: TRBJ2-7; CDR3 protein: CASSWDSTSYEQYF; CDR3 DNA: TGTGCCAGCAGCTGGGACTCAACCTCCTACGAGCAGTACTTC
V gene: TRBV4-1; D gene: TRBD2; clone size: .; J gene: TRBJ2-3; CDR3 protein: CASSQGSWAAGGITDTQYF; CDR3 DNA: TGCGCCAGCAGCCAAGGGTCGTGGGCGGCGGGGGGGATCACAGATACGCAGTATTTT
V gene: TRBV12-3/TRBV12-4; D gene: TRBD1; clone size: many; J gene: TRBJ2-5; CDR3 protein: CASRPRPGQGQETQYF; CDR3 DNA: TGTGCCAGCAGGCCCCGACCGGGACAGGGGCAAGAGACCCAGTACTTC
V gene: TRBV5-8; D gene: TRBD1; clone size: many; J gene: TRBJ1-5; CDR3 protein: CASSRGTARDQPQHF; CDR3 DNA: TGTGCCAGCAGCAGGGGGACAGCTCGGGATCAGCCCCAGCATTTT
V gene: TRBV20-1; D gene: TRBD2; clone size: once; J gene: TRBJ2-1; CDR3 protein: CSARSRPAGHDEQFF; CDR3 DNA: TGCAGTGCTAGATCCCGGCCAGCGGGGCACGATGAGCAGTTCTTC
V gene: TRBV7-8; D gene: .; clone size: few; J gene: TRBJ1-6; CDR3 protein: CASSLVDYNSPLHF; CDR3 DNA: TGTGCCAGCAGCTTAGTTGACTATAATTCACCCCTCCACTTT
V gene: TRBV7-6; D gene: TRBD1; clone size: .; J gene: TRBJ1-4; CDR3 protein: CASSRGMGQEGEKLFF; CDR3 DNA: TGTGCCAGCAGCCGCGGCATGGGACAGGAGGGAGAAAAACTGTTTTTT
V gene: TRBV10-1; D gene: .; clone size: few; J gene: TRBJ2-1; CDR3 protein: CASSESRPDGQFF; CDR3 DNA: TGCGCCAGCAGTGAGTCCCGTCCGGATGGTCAGTTCTTC
V gene: TRBV27; D gene: TRBD1; clone size: few; J gene: TRBJ1-1; CDR3 protein: CASKKGQAKNTEAFF; CDR3 DNA: TGTGCCAGCAAGAAGGGACAGGCGAAGAACACTGAAGCTTTCTTT
V gene: TRBV13; D gene: TRBD1; clone size: few; J gene: TRBJ2-1; CDR3 protein: CASSSRQGRYNEQFF; CDR3 DNA: TGTGCCAGCAGCTCGAGACAGGGCCGCTACAATGAGCAGTTCTTC
V gene: TRBV6-2/TRBV6-3; D gene: TRBD1; clone size: .; J gene: TRBJ1-5; CDR3 protein: CASSQTGTVQPQHF; CDR3 DNA: TGTGCCAGCAGCCAGACAGGGACCGTTCAGCCCCAGCATTTT
V gene: TRBV4-1; D gene: .; clone size: .; J gene: TRBJ1-1; CDR3 protein: CASSQEDIFETEAFF; CDR3 DNA: TGCGCCAGCAGCCAAGAGGACATCTTCGAGACTGAAGCTTTCTTT
V gene: TRBV4-3; D gene: .; clone size: .; J gene: TRBJ2-5; CDR3 protein: CASSQVQADQETQYF; CDR3 DNA: TGCGCCAGCAGCCAAGTTCAGGCCGACCAAGAGACCCAGTACTTC
V gene: TRBV5-1; D gene: TRBD1; clone size: many; J gene: TRBJ2-2; CDR3 protein: CASSWVDRENTGELFF; CDR3 DNA: TGCGCCAGCAGCTGGGTTGACAGGGAGAACACCGGGGAGCTGTTTTTT
V gene: TRBV27; D gene: TRBD2; clone size: once; J gene: TRBJ2-3; CDR3 protein: CASSYLYQLAGGPDTQYF; CDR3 DNA: TGTGCCAGCAGTTACCTATACCAACTAGCGGGGGGGCCGGATACGCAGTATTTT
V gene: TRBV27; D gene: .; clone size: .; J gene: TRBJ2-1; CDR3 protein: CASSLPGAGYNEQFF; CDR3 DNA: TGTGCCAGCAGTCTACCAGGGGCAGGGTACAATGAGCAGTTCTTC
V gene: TRBV5-1; D gene: .; clone size: .; J gene: TRBJ1-5; CDR3 protein: CASSLGPGLDNQPQHF; CDR3 DNA: TGCGCCAGCAGCTTGGGCCCCGGGTTGGACAATCAGCCCCAGCATTTT
V gene: TRBV12-3/TRBV12-4; D gene: .; clone size: .; J gene: TRBJ1-2; CDR3 protein: CASSLSPRGNGYTF; CDR3 DNA: TGTGCCAGCAGTTTATCCCCCAGGGGTAATGGCTACACCTTC
V gene: TRBV6-1; D gene: .; clone size: .; J gene: TRBJ2-7; CDR3 protein: CASSVASSYEQYF; CDR3 DNA: TGTGCCAGCAGTGTGGCTTCATCCTACGAGCAGTACTTC
V gene: TRBV2; D gene: TRBD1; clone size: .; J gene: TRBJ1-3; CDR3 protein: CASSGGTAGNTVYF; CDR3 DNA: TGTGCCAGCAGTGGAGGGACAGCTGGAAACACCGTATATTTT
V gene: TRBV4-1; D gene: .; clone size: few; J gene: TRBJ2-1; CDR3 protein: CASSWRHEQFF; CDR3 DNA: TGCGCCAGCAGCTGGAGACATGAGCAGTTCTTC
V gene: TRBV19; D gene: .; clone size: few; J gene: TRBJ2-1; CDR3 protein: CATKGWNEQFF; CDR3 DNA: TGTGCCACCAAGGGGTGGAATGAGCAGTTCTTC
V gene: TRBV7-3; D gene: .; clone size: few; J gene: TRBJ2-1; CDR3 protein: CASSLFQANNEQFF; CDR3 DNA: TGTGCCAGCAGCTTATTTCAGGCAAACAATGAGCAGTTCTTC
V gene: TRBV5-1; D gene: .; clone size: .; J gene: TRBJ1-1; CDR3 protein: CASSLGFSNTEAFF; CDR3 DNA: TGCGCCAGCAGCCTAGGGTTCTCGAACACTGAAGCTTTCTTT
V gene: TRBV25-1; D gene: .; clone size: few; J gene: TRBJ2-7; CDR3 protein: CASKAQMGVQYF; CDR3 DNA: TGTGCCAGTAAGGCCCAAATGGGGGTGCAGTACTTC
V gene: TRBV7-2; D gene: .; clone size: many; J gene: TRBJ2-3; CDR3 protein: CASSRRNRTDTQYF; CDR3 DNA: TGTGCCAGCAGCCGGCGGAACCGCACAGATACGCAGTATTTT
V gene: TRBV7-6; D gene: TRBD1; clone size: .; J gene: TRBJ1-2; CDR3 protein: CASSPSTGGYYGYTF; CDR3 DNA: TGTGCCAGCAGCCCCTCGACAGGGGGATACTATGGCTACACCTTC
V gene: TRBV7-6; D gene: TRBD1; clone size: .; J gene: TRBJ1-5; CDR3 protein: CASSLEQGMGNQPQHF; CDR3 DNA: TGTGCCAGCAGCTTAGAACAGGGGATGGGCAATCAGCCCCAGCATTTT
V gene: TRBV28; D gene: .; clone size: many; J gene: TRBJ1-5; CDR3 protein: CASSLSEYSNQPQHF; CDR3 DNA: TGTGCCAGCAGTTTATCGGAATATAGCAATCAGCCCCAGCATTTT
V gene: TRBV11-1; D gene: .; clone size: .; J gene: TRBJ1-2; CDR3 protein: CASSPRIGRTANYGYTF; CDR3 DNA: TGTGCCAGCAGCCCTCGGATAGGGCGGACAGCGAACTATGGCTACACCTTC
V gene: TRBV7-8; D gene: .; clone size: few; J gene: TRBJ1-6; CDR3 protein: CASSHRGGMSSYNSPLHF; CDR3 DNA: TGTGCCAGCAGCCATAGGGGGGGTATGAGCTCCTATAATTCACCCCTCCACTTT
V gene: TRBV24-1; D gene: TRBD1; clone size: .; J gene: TRBJ2-7; CDR3 protein: CATSDDRGHEQYF; CDR3 DNA: TGTGCCACCAGTGATGACAGGGGCCACGAGCAGTACTTC
V gene: TRBV27; D gene: .; clone size: few; J gene: TRBJ1-5; CDR3 protein: CASSKAGQPQHF; CDR3 DNA: TGTGCCAGCAGTAAGGCGGGACAGCCCCAGCATTTT
V gene: TRBV20-1; D gene: .; clone size: few; J gene: TRBJ2-5; CDR3 protein: CSARRRETQYF; CDR3 DNA: TGCAGTGCTAGAAGGCGAGAGACCCAGTACTTC
V gene: TRBV7-6; D gene: .; clone size: .; J gene: TRBJ2-5; CDR3 protein: CASYGLTEETQYF; CDR3 DNA: TGTGCCAGCTATGGATTAACCGAGGAGACCCAGTACTTC
V gene: TRBV11-3; D gene: TRBD2; clone size: few; J gene: TRBJ2-7; CDR3 protein: CASSPLGTSDLFEQYF; CDR3 DNA: TGTGCCAGCAGCCCACTGGGGACTAGCGACCTTTTCGAGCAGTACTTC
V gene: TRBV20-1; D gene: .; clone size: .; J gene: TRBJ2-7; CDR3 protein: CSARWGEYEQYF; CDR3 DNA: TGCAGTGCTAGGTGGGGGGAGTACGAGCAGTACTTC
V gene: TRBV5-6; D gene: .; clone size: .; J gene: TRBJ2-1; CDR3 protein: CASSWTRDDNEQFF; CDR3 DNA: TGTGCCAGCAGCTGGACCCGGGACGACAATGAGCAGTTCTTC
V gene: TRBV6-6; D gene: .; clone size: .; J gene: TRBJ1-4; CDR3 protein: CASSYRAWATNEKLFF; CDR3 DNA: TGTGCCAGCAGTTACCGGGCGTGGGCAACTAATGAAAAACTGTTTTTT
V gene: TRBV6-6; D gene: .; clone size: .; J gene: TRBJ1-4; CDR3 protein: CASSYPQGLDEKLFF; CDR3 DNA: TGTGCCAGCAGTTACCCCCAGGGACTCGATGAAAAACTGTTTTTT
V gene: TRBV29-1; D gene: TRBD1; clone size: few; J gene: TRBJ1-1; CDR3 protein: CSVEGQQYPTPAFF; CDR3 DNA: TGCAGCGTTGAGGGACAGCAATACCCGACTCCGGCTTTCTTT
V gene: TRBV10-3; D gene: .; clone size: few; J gene: TRBJ1-5; CDR3 protein: CAISESNGDRLSNQPQHF; CDR3 DNA: TGTGCCATCAGTGAGTCGAATGGCGACAGGCTCAGCAATCAGCCCCAGCATTTT
V gene: TRBV6-6; D gene: .; clone size: few; J gene: TRBJ2-4; CDR3 protein: CASRVGVMYF; CDR3 DNA: TGTGCCAGCAGGGTAGGAGTTATGTACTTC
V gene: TRBV7-6; D gene: .; clone size: few; J gene: TRBJ2-5; CDR3 protein: CASSLAYDREQETQYF; CDR3 DNA: TGTGCCAGCAGCTTAGCATATGACAGAGAGCAGGAGACCCAGTACTTC
V gene: TRBV12-5; D gene: .; clone size: .; J gene: TRBJ1-1; CDR3 protein: CASGLSGIGAEAFF; CDR3 DNA: TGTGCTAGTGGTTTGTCAGGGATTGGGGCTGAAGCTTTCTTT
V gene: TRBV7-9; D gene: .; clone size: few; J gene: TRBJ1-6; CDR3 protein: CASSPLGGVSPLHF; CDR3 DNA: TGTGCCAGCAGCCCCCTCGGGGGAGTTTCACCCCTCCACTTT
V gene: TRBV19; D gene: .; clone size: few; J gene: TRBJ2-3; CDR3 protein: CASSIDLVSKGHDTQYF; CDR3 DNA: TGTGCCAGTAGTATAGATCTTGTCTCTAAGGGCCACGATACGCAGTATTTT
V gene: TRBV4-2; D gene: .; clone size: few; J gene: TRBJ1-5; CDR3 protein: CASSPTSWGYSNQPQHF; CDR3 DNA: TGTGCCAGCAGCCCAACATCGTGGGGATATAGCAATCAGCCCCAGCATTTT